This T cell receptor (beta chain) is drawn from a study of CD8+CD57+ T cells in acquired aplastic anemia. Overall study context: DNA per sorted CD4+ or CD8+ sample ranged roughly 0.17 to 27.4 ug, averaging roughly 3.2 ug. Mean read depth for CD4+ cells from healthy donors was around 11 million.

For CDR3 and TCR beta VDJ profiling, genomic DNA was the template used. TCRdb ran MiXCR on the reads and lists one entry per CDR3 protein. The sample lists 400,000 to 500,000 distinct CDR3 sequences, just under 70% occurring once. This CDR3 is built from 19 residues. Trimming cost V 3 bases and J 3 bases; bases outside gene matches: 19. Germline V lookup: CDR1 SGHRS, CDR2 YFSETQ. As for this clonotype: What it binds is not known.

Study results and limitations: Sharing between patients and controls was observed for twenty-nine CD8+ CDR3 sequences.

The sequence was obtained from a human donor in good health, serving as a control. This rearrangement joins TRBV5-1 to TRBJ1-1, with 8 bases aligning to TRBD1. Source material: sorted CD4+, CD8+, or CD8+CD57+ T cells (not recorded which) from PBMCs. CDR3: CASSSGLTGAENEYTEAFF. CDR3 DNA sequence: TGCGCCAGCAGCTCCGGACTGACAGGGGCAGAGAATGAGTACACTGAAGCTTTCTTT.